This TCR beta chain was documented in a study of brain metastases from non-small cell lung cancer. Notes on the study in general: Compared with primary tumors, brain metastases showed less T-cell infiltration. Metastases had sparse T cells but largely shared repertoires with primaries. T-cell clones appeared expanded in 64% of brain metastases relative to matched primary tumors.

The sample holds one count of this clone. Its antigen is as yet unknown. The assay was immunoSEQ multiplex PCR, and TCRdb's table has in-frame clones only and misses some. The sample has 4,000 to 6,000 clones; approximately 85% are singletons. This CDR3 is built from 14 residues. Germline values: CDR1 SGHNT, CDR2 YENEEA. The junction had 1 base not matched to a gene; V was cut back by 1 base and J by 6 bases. The sequenced sample was primary lung tumor tissue. The chain uses TRBV11-3 and TRBJ2-1; 9 nucleotides line up with TRBD1. The TCR was taken from a donor over 35 with non-small cell lung cancer. Here the CDR3 DNA reads TGTGCCAGCAGCTTAGGGACAGGGGCCAATGAGCAGTTCTTC. It codes for CASSLGTGANEQFF. Based on the CDR3 plus reference TRBV11-3 and TRBJ2-1, the full variable domain is EAGVVQSPRYKIIEKKQPVAFWCNPISGHNTLYWYLQNLGQGPELLIRYENEEAVDDSQLPKDRFSAERLKGVDSTLKIQPAELGDSAVYLCASSLGTGANEQFFGPGTRLTVL.